These 30 T cell receptor beta chains were sequenced from one sample in a study of shared clonotypes between healthy human individuals. Sequencing used immunoSEQ multiplex PCR; TCRdb keeps in-frame clones, though not all of them. The repertoire holds 2 million to 2.5 million clones, with more than 85% as singletons. The specimen was naive CD4+ T cells from PBMCs. Subset specified: CD45RA+ positively selected. All receptors derive from a man aged 18 to 29 in good health. Some clones in this sample may be carry-over from other donors' samples.

The chain has TRBV13 and TRBJ2-2; D not certain. Trimming stripped 5 bases from V and 6 bases from J, with 10 bases between. Per germline, CDR1 PRHDT and CDR2 FYEKMQ (reference sequence). This CDR3 comprises 13 residues. The CDR3 DNA sequence: TGTGCCAGCAGCCCCGGGTACCCCGGGGAGCTGTTTTTT. This gives the protein CASSPGYPGELFF.

The J gene is TRBJ2-7, the V gene TRBV5-1; maybe TRBD1 (5 bases). Germline V CDR1 and CDR2: SGHRS, YFSETQ. This CDR3 contains 13 residues. Trimming shortened V by 7 bases and J by 3 bases, and 14 bases separated the two germline ends. The CDR3, as DNA: TGCGCCAGCCATATCGACAGTGGCTACGAGCAGTACTTC. Its translation: CASHIDSGYEQYF.

This chain joins TRBV28 and TRBJ1-2; 7 nucleotides align to TRBD1. The trim removed 5 bases at V and 2 bases at J, leaving 5 bases unmatched. CDR3 length equals 14 residues. Germline V gene lookup returns CDR1 MDHEN and CDR2 SYDVKM. The CDR3 nucleotides are TGTGCCAGCAGTCTTCCGACAGGGAACTATGGCTACACCTTC. As protein: CASSLPTGNYGYTF.

About this clone itself: Other nucleotide sequences from this sample produce the same CDR3. CDR3 in amino acids: CAWTASSYNSPLHF. The CDR3 DNA reads as TGTGCCTGGACGGCAAGCTCCTATAATTCACCCCTCCACTTT. The genes are TRBV30 and TRBJ1-6, with D unclear. The CDR3 loop spans 14 amino acids. CDR1 GTSNPN and CDR2 SVGIG come from the germline V gene (reference sequence). V shed 4 bases and J shed 0 bases, with 7 bases lying between them.

The chain is built from TRBV19 and TRBJ2-1; D might be TRBD2 (6 bases). The V end was cut by 8 bases, the J end by 0 bases, with 17 bases between. From germline, CDR1 is LNHDA and CDR2 SQIVND (reference sequence). The CDR3 is 16 amino acids. DNA of the CDR3: TGTGCCAGTTCTGGACGGGGGAGTAGCTCCTACAATGAGCAGTTCTTC. It specifies CASSGRGSSSYNEQFF.

To note about this clone: This specimen includes other DNA sequences encoding the same CDR3. The rearrangement joins TRBV15 to TRBJ1-5, with D hard to call. This CDR3 spans 13 amino acids. Looked up from germline, CDR1 is LNHNV and CDR2 is YYDKDF (reference sequence). V was pared by 0 bases and J by 6 bases, with 6 bases between. The CDR3 loop reads CATSRDPGQPQHF. The DNA of the CDR3 is TGTGCCACCAGCAGAGATCCTGGTCAGCCCCAGCATTTT.

The CDR3 nucleotides are TGCAGCGTTGAAGATCAAGGGGACCGACCAAATTATGGCTACACCTTC. Its protein is CSVEDQGDRPNYGYTF. The chain employs TRBV29-1 and TRBJ1-2; TRBD1 might be the D (5 bases). The CDR3 is 16 amino acids. Germline-derived CDR1 and CDR2 are SQVTM and ANQGSEA. The V end was cut by 0 bases, the J end by 5 bases, with 19 bases between.

V is TRBV7-3 and J is TRBJ2-1, with 12 bases matching TRBD2. After removal of 5 bases from V and 7 bases from J, the junction contained 6 bases not matched to a gene. The CDR3 has 15 residues. Germline loops: CDR1 SGHTA, CDR2 FQGTGA. The DNA for the CDR3 is TGTGCCAGCAGCACCCGACTAGCGGGAGAGAATGAGCAGTTCTTC. Translated, it gives CASSTRLAGENEQFF.

The chain recombines TRBV7-2 with TRBJ2-7; D remains unclear. Trimming pared 1 base from V and 12 bases from J, leaving 16 bases between. CDR3 length: 13 residues. CDR1 is SGHTA and CDR2 is FQGNSA in the germline V gene. In nucleotides, the CDR3 is TGTGCCAGCAGCTTAGTGGTCCGGGTGGATAGGTACTTC. It translates to CASSLVVRVDRYF.

The chain is built from TRBV11-2 and TRBJ2-7; D is uncertain. In germline, CDR1 is SGHAT, CDR2 FQNNGV. V dropped 1 base and J dropped 10 bases, with 8 bases sitting between them. This CDR3 is 11 amino acids long. CDR3 in DNA: TGTGCCAGCAGCTTAGTGAAGGGCCAGTACTTC. Translated: CASSLVKGQYF.

The sample holds a few counts of this clone. The rearrangement joins TRBV14 to TRBJ1-4; no firm D call. The CDR3 totals 13 residues. The germline CDR1 and CDR2 sequences are SGHDN and FVKESK. Trimming took 0 bases from V and 10 from J, leaving 9 bases between them. The CDR3 region is CASSQELDGKLFF. DNA of the CDR3: TGTGCCAGCAGCCAAGAGCTCGATGGAAAACTGTTTTTT.

The chain combines TRBV2 with TRBJ2-3; D call uncertain. This CDR3 is 13 amino acids long. Germline V lookup: CDR1 SNHLY, CDR2 FYNNEI. V dropped 0 bases and J dropped 6 bases, with 7 bases sitting between them. CDR3 amino acids: CASSEADEDTQYF. The CDR3 DNA is TGTGCCAGCAGTGAAGCAGACGAGGATACGCAGTATTTT.

The chain employs TRBV7-7 and TRBJ2-1, with D perhaps matching TRBD2 (6 bases). Germline-derived CDR1 and CDR2 are SSHAT and FNYEAQ (reference sequence). V was shortened by 5 bases and J by 5 bases, with 16 bases between the two germline ends. The CDR3 runs 15 residues. The CDR3: CASSRGRDGNNEQFF. CDR3 DNA: TGTGCCAGCAGCCGAGGGCGGGACGGAAACAATGAGCAGTTCTTC.

The J gene is TRBJ2-7, the V gene TRBV5-1, with D hard to call. Trimming took off 0 bases at V and 3 bases at J, with 7 bases between the two ends. This CDR3 comprises 13 residues. Germline CDR1 and CDR2: SGHRS and YFSETQ. CDR3 nucleotides: TGCGCCAGCAGCTTGGGACGGGTCTACGAGCAGTACTTC. As protein: CASSLGRVYEQYF.

The V and J genes are TRBV5-1 and TRBJ2-7, with no clear D. This CDR3 is 15 amino acids long. The V gene's germline CDR1 is SGHRS and CDR2 YFSETQ. The V end lost 0 bases, the J end lost 5 bases, and 15 bases lay between the germline ends. CDR3 sequence: CASSLGTFLRDEQYF. For the CDR3, the DNA is TGCGCCAGCAGCTTGGGGACCTTTTTGCGCGACGAGCAGTACTTC.

CDR3 coding DNA: TGTGCCAGCAGTTACGGACCCAAGGGAGCCTACGAGCAGTACTTC. Translated: CASSYGPKGAYEQYF. The chain uses TRBV6-5 and TRBJ2-7; TRBD2 is a possible D gene (5 bases). Trimming took off 2 bases at V and 2 bases at J, with 13 bases between the two ends. The germline V gene encodes CDR1 MNHEY and CDR2 SVGAGI. CDR3 size: 15 residues.

The chain links TRBV5-4 to TRBJ2-2; D gene uncertain. This CDR3 has 14 residues. Germline CDR1 SGHNT, CDR2 YYREEE (reference sequence). The V end was cut by 0 bases, the J end by 5 bases, with 8 bases between. The CDR3 DNA reads TGTGCCAGCAGCTTGGTAGGATTAACCGGGGAGCTGTTTTTT. It specifies CASSLVGLTGELFF.

The chain has TRBV4-3 and TRBJ2-5; TRBD2 is a possible D gene (6 bases). The germline V gene encodes CDR1 LGHNA and CDR2 YSLEER. This CDR3 region has 16 residues. Trimming stripped 4 bases from V and 5 bases from J, with 20 bases between. CDR3 nucleotide sequence: TGCGCCAGCAGCCCCTTTTGGGAGGACCCTCGGGAGACCCAGTACTTC. Translated, it gives CASSPFWEDPRETQYF.

The chain carries TRBV5-1 and TRBJ2-1; 7 bases agree with TRBD1. The CDR3 loop spans 16 amino acids. V gave up 4 bases and J gave up 5 bases; unmatched junction bases: 12. From germline, CDR1 is SGHRS and CDR2 YFSETQ. The CDR3: CASSAHTTGTDNEQFF. CDR3 DNA: TGCGCCAGCAGCGCCCATACGACAGGGACAGACAATGAGCAGTTCTTC.

The chain employs TRBV9 and TRBJ2-7, with 9 bases aligning to TRBD2. Germline V CDR1 and CDR2: SGDLS, YYNGEE. Losses at the gene ends were 4 bases for V and 3 bases for J; bases not matched to a gene: 11. The CDR3 is made up of 16 amino acids. CDR3 in DNA: TGTGCCAGCAGCCAAGGGGGGCTAGCGGGGATCTACGAGCAGTACTTC. Protein sequence: CASSQGGLAGIYEQYF.

Points on this clone: Additional DNA sequences in this sample encode the identical CDR3. V and J are TRBV18 and TRBJ1-3; 9 bases map to TRBD1. The germline V gene has CDR1 KGHSH and CDR2 LQKENI. This CDR3 comprises 16 residues. The V and J ends lost 3 bases and 0 bases, in that order; junction bases with no gene match: 3. The CDR3, as DNA: TGTGCCAGCTCACCGGGACAGGGAGCCTCTGGAAACACCATATATTTT. Residues: CASSPGQGASGNTIYF. The entire variable domain, with the rest obtained from reference TRBV18 and TRBJ1-3, is as follows: NAGVMQNPRHLVRRRGQEARLRCSPMKGHSHVYWYRQLPEEGLKFMVYLQKENIIDESGMPKERFSAEFPKEGPSILRIQQVVRGDSAAYFCASSPGQGASGNTIYFGEGSWLTVV.

In nucleotides, the CDR3 is TGTGCCAGCAGTGCGGTCCCCTATACTTCTGAAGCTTTCTTT. This gives the protein CASSAVPYTSEAFF. The chain is built from TRBV6-1 and TRBJ1-1, with D uncertain. V lost 4 bases to trimming and J lost 6 bases, with 15 bases between them. The CDR3 contains 14 residues. Germline CDR1 reads MNHNS; CDR2 reads SASEGT.

The V and J genes are TRBV21-1 and TRBJ2-7; the table's D call of TRBD2 was not tested on the DNA. TRBV21-1 is classified as a pseudogene. The CDR3 has 19 amino acids. CDR3 in DNA: TGTGCCAGCAGCAAAGTTCCCATCACAGGGACTAGCGGGTCCTACGAGCAGTACTTC. Translating it yields CASSKVPITGTSGSYEQYF.

The chain uses TRBV15 and TRBJ1-1; D unresolved. Germline loops: CDR1 LNHNV, CDR2 YYDKDF (reference sequence). Trimming shortened V by 1 base and J by 4 bases, and 13 bases separated the two germline ends. The CDR3 spans 15 residues. CDR3 region: CATSRGREGGTEAFF. DNA of the CDR3: TGTGCCACCAGCAGAGGAAGAGAAGGCGGCACTGAAGCTTTCTTT.

The chain couples TRBV5-6 to TRBJ2-3, with D unclear. The CDR3 consists of 13 residues. V was cut by 1 base and J by 2 bases, with 5 bases left in between. CDR1 is SGHDT, CDR2 YYEEEE, per germline. The CDR3 sequence: CASSLQYTDTQYF. The CDR3 bases are TGTGCCAGCAGCTTGCAGTACACAGATACGCAGTATTTT.

V gene TRBV4-2 combines with J gene TRBJ2-1; 15 bases agree with TRBD2. Germline CDR1 is LGHNA and CDR2 is YNFKEQ. There are 21 residues in the CDR3. Trimming took 0 bases from V and 0 from J; bases not matched to a gene: 9. In DNA form, the CDR3 reads TGTGCCAGCAGCCAAGATGATCTTAGGACTAGCGGGAGGGCCTCCTACAATGAGCAGTTCTTC. Amino acids: CASSQDDLRTSGRASYNEQFF.

This sequence joins TRBV28 and TRBJ2-3; a possible D gene is TRBD2 (6 bases). The CDR3 spans 18 residues. Germline values: CDR1 MDHEN, CDR2 SYDVKM. The V and J ends lost 4 bases and 0 bases respectively, with 20 bases between them. DNA of the CDR3: TGTGCCAGCAGTTCCCCGCGGGGCAGGGAGAGAAGCACAGATACGCAGTATTTT. Amino acid sequence: CASSSPRGRERSTDTQYF.

The chain employs TRBV27 and TRBJ1-2, with TRBD1 identical over 9 bases. J lost 2 bases, V lost 5 bases, and 6 bases had no gene match. Germline values: CDR1 MNHEY, CDR2 SMNVEV (reference sequence). CDR3 length: 15 amino acids. DNA of the CDR3: TGTGCCAGCAGTAGGACAGGGGCGCTGAACTATGGCTACACCTTC. It specifies CASSRTGALNYGYTF.

As concerns this clone: The sample carries other DNA sequences with the same CDR3. The chain employs TRBV5-1 and TRBJ2-1; 12 bases fit TRBD2. From germline, CDR1 is SGHRS and CDR2 YFSETQ. The CDR3 totals 15 residues. J was trimmed by 9 bases and V by 2 bases; bases with no gene match: 6. CDR3 DNA: TGCGCCAGCAGCTTCCTAGCGGGAGGGCCAGGTGAGCAGTTCTTC. It translates to CASSFLAGGPGEQFF. The variable domain in full, with the rest retrieved from reference TRBV5-1 and TRBJ2-1, is KAGVTQTPRYLIKTRGQQVTLSCSPISGHRSVSWYQQTPGQGLQFLFEYFSETQRNKGNFPGRFSGRQFSNSRSEMNVSTLELGDSALYLCASSFLAGGPGEQFFGPGTRLTVL.

This chain joins TRBV30 and TRBJ1-2, with D possibly TRBD1 on 5 matching bases. The germline gives CDR1 GTSNPN, CDR2 SVGIG (reference sequence). Trimming took 2 bases from V and 0 from J, leaving 10 bases between them. The CDR3 loop spans 14 amino acids. In nucleotides, the CDR3 is TGTGCCTGGAGTCGGACACCTACTAACTATGGCTACACCTTC. Translated, it gives CAWSRTPTNYGYTF. Combining the CDR3 with reference TRBV30 and TRBJ1-2 gives the whole variable domain SQTIHQWPATLVQPVGSPLSLECTVEGTSNPNLYWYRQAAGRGLQLLFYSVGIGQISSEVPQNLSASRPQDRQFILSSKKLLLSDSGFYLCAWSRTPTNYGYTFGSGTRLTVV.